Below, 3 T cell receptor beta chains from the same sample are listed, as sequenced in a study of T cell responses to AZD1222 COVID-19 vaccine. TCRdb's table, derived via immunoSEQ multiplex PCR, lists solely in-frame clones and lacks some. The data contain about 140,000 clones, 85% to 95% of them singletons. The sample was peripheral blood, taken 28 days after the second AZD1222 dose. All receptors come from an adult who received the AZD1222 COVID-19 vaccine.

This chain joins TRBV3-1 (or the pseudogene TRBV3-2) and TRBJ2-1, with D unclear. The CDR3 covers 14 residues. V was shortened by 2 bases and J by 9 bases, with 14 bases between the two germline ends. Germline V gene lookup returns CDR1 LGHDT and CDR2 YNNKEL (reference sequence). The DNA for the CDR3 is TGTGCCAGCAGCCAATGGGTCAGCGAATCTGAGCAGTTCTTC. It translates to CASSQWVSESEQFF.

In its sample, this clone is medium-sized. The chain combines TRBV5-4 with TRBJ2-1; 8 bases agree with TRBD1. The CDR3 is 17 residues long. V lost 0 bases, J lost 7 bases, and 12 bases stayed unmatched. Germline V CDR1 and CDR2: SGHNT, YYREEE (reference sequence). In DNA, the CDR3 is TGTGCCAGCAGCTTGGAGCCCGGGCAGGGGGCGAGAAATGAGCAGTTCTTC. This encodes CASSLEPGQGARNEQFF.

V and J are TRBV3-1 (or the pseudogene TRBV3-2) and TRBJ2-5, with 9 positions matching TRBD2. With 1 base clipped from V and 4 bases from J, the junction kept 16 bases outside the gene matches. The CDR3 totals 19 residues. CDR1 is LGHDT and CDR2 is YNNKEL in the germline V gene (reference sequence). CDR3 sequence reads: CASSQVRSGGPPVRETQYF. The DNA for the CDR3 is TGTGCCAGCAGCCAAGTGAGAAGCGGGGGGCCCCCCGTTCGAGAGACCCAGTACTTC.